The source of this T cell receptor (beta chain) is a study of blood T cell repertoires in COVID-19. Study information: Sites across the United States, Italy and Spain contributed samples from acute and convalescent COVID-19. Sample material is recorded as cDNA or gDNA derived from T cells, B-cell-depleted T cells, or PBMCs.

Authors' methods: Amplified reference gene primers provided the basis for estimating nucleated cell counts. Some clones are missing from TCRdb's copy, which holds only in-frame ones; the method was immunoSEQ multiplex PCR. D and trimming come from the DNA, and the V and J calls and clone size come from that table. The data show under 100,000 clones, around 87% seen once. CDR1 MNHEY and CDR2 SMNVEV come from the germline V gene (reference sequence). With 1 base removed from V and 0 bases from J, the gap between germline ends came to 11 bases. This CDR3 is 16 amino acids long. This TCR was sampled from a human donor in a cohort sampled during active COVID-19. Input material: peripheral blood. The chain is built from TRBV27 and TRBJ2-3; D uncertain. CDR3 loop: CASSLFPSLSTDTQYF. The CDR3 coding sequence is TGTGCCAGCAGTTTATTCCCATCATTGAGCACAGATACGCAGTATTTT.